These 8 T cell receptor beta chains originate from one sample sequenced in a study of blood T cell repertoires in COVID-19 (dated by TCRdb to about 2020). The library was produced with the immunoSEQ multiplex PCR assay. Held by TCRdb, this immuneACCESS table contains in-frame sequences only and omits some clones. Under half of the omission traces to an unresolved V gene where checked; the cause of the rest is unknown. The table for this sample lists fewer than 400,000 clones; approximately 89% of them were counted only once. The top ten hold 5% to 6% of the sample. Sequencing used PBMCs or T cells enriched from blood (not recorded which). Receptor source: a man younger than 45 who had recovered from COVID-19.

The CDR3 DNA reads TGTGCCAGCAGCTTGGGCCGAGGGTCCTACGAGCAGTACTTC. Translation gives CASSLGRGSYEQYF. The V gene is TRBV5-8, the J gene TRBJ2-7, with D tentatively TRBD2 (5 bases). Trimming cost V 0 bases and J 1 base, with 8 bases left between them. The CDR3 is made up of 14 amino acids. Germline V gene data show CDR1 as SGHTS and CDR2 as YDEGEE.

V is TRBV7-9 and J is TRBJ1-5; D ambiguous. Per the germline V gene, CDR1 is SEHNR and CDR2 is FQNEAQ (reference sequence). Trimming stripped 1 base from V and 3 bases from J, with 10 bases between. The CDR3 contains 15 residues. The CDR3 nucleotides read TGTGCCAGCAGCTTAGGTTGGCAGGACAATCAGCCCCAGCATTTT. Translated: CASSLGWQDNQPQHF.

V usage is TRBV5-4 and J usage is TRBJ2-5, with D possibly matching TRBD2 (5 bases). Trimming pared 4 bases from V and 0 bases from J, leaving 13 bases between. The CDR3 spans 15 residues. Germline values: CDR1 SGHNT, CDR2 YYREEE (reference sequence). CDR3 DNA: TGTGCCAGCAGCCGAACAAGCGGCTACCAAGAGACCCAGTACTTC. Residues: CASSRTSGYQETQYF.

V is TRBV10-3 and J is TRBJ1-3; D not resolved. The CDR3 covers 13 residues. Trimming removed 3 bases from V and 0 bases from J, with 3 bases in between. Germline-derived CDR1 and CDR2 are ENHRY and SYGVKD. In nucleotides, the CDR3 is TGTGCCATCAGTGATTACTCTGGAAACACCATATATTTT. It yields the protein CAISDYSGNTIYF.

This chain connects TRBV28 to TRBJ2-7, with unresolved D. Germline values: CDR1 MDHEN, CDR2 SYDVKM. Between the trimmed V and J ends, which lost 5 bases and 0 bases, there was a span of 5 bases. This CDR3 contains 12 residues. CDR3 nucleotides: TGTGCCAGCAGTAGTAGCTCCTACGAGCAGTACTTC. Encoded protein: CASSSSSYEQYF.

This clone was picked up a small number of times. The V gene is TRBV3-1 (or the pseudogene TRBV3-2), the J gene TRBJ2-5; 9 nucleotides agree with TRBD2. This CDR3 has 15 residues. V dropped 3 bases and J dropped 1; count of bases not matched to a gene: 3. Germline V gene data show CDR1 as LGHDT and CDR2 as YNNKEL (reference sequence). CDR3 region: CASSHSGGFQETQYF. The CDR3, as DNA: TGTGCCAGCAGCCATAGCGGGGGTTTCCAAGAGACCCAGTACTTC.

This chain connects TRBV5-4 to TRBJ1-2, with TRBD1 matching 7 bases. The CDR3 is 14 amino acids. The V gene's germline CDR1 is SGHNT and CDR2 YYREEE (reference sequence). V was pared by 3 bases and J by 7 bases, with 9 bases of the junction left unmatched. In DNA, the CDR3 is TGTGCCAGCAGCTCCATTGACAGGGTAGTTGGCTACACCTTC. Protein: CASSSIDRVVGYTF.

This clone was observed a single time. The rearrangement uses TRBV5-8 and TRBJ1-2; 8 bases map to TRBD1. With V trimmed by 2 bases and J by 6 bases, 9 bases remained unmatched. Per germline, CDR1 SGHTS and CDR2 YDEGEE. The CDR3 is 15 residues long. This CDR3 is CASSFPMTGANGYTF. The CDR3 nucleotides are TGTGCCAGCAGCTTCCCAATGACAGGGGCCAATGGCTACACCTTC.